This entry lists 18 T cell receptor beta chains sequenced from one sample in a study of blood T cells in healthy people across ages. The use of a sample-barcoded 5' primer and a J-beta primer mix characterized a second PCR of about 7 to 12 cycles. TCRdb redid the calling of the 5' RACE reads with MiXCR, one entry per CDR3 protein. The sample has about 600,000 distinct CDR3 sequences; around 48% are singletons. Sequences were obtained from blood. The receptors were gathered from a man older than 75 in good health.

The V call is TRBV24-1, the J call TRBJ2-1, with 10 nucleotides matching TRBD1. CDR3 length: 15 residues. V shed 3 bases, J shed 9 bases, and the junction held 7 bases outside the gene matches. Germline V CDR1 and CDR2: KGHDR, SFDVKD. Here the CDR3 DNA reads TGTGCCACCAGTGATCCGAGGACAGGGGGGAGTGAGCAGTTCTTC. Residues: CATSDPRTGGSEQFF.

As for this clonotype: The junction differs from germline at one of its ends, possibly a read error. The V and J genes are TRBV7-2 and TRBJ2-1; a possible D gene is TRBD1 (5 bases). Per the germline V gene, CDR1 is SGHTA and CDR2 is FQGNSA. CDR3 length: 14 residues. Written as DNA, the CDR3 is TGTGCCAGCACCTTAAGGGGCGAGACCGTTGAGCAGTTCTTC. This codes for CASTLRGETVEQFF.

The CDR3 DNA sequence: TGTGCCGACGAGGGGGACACAGATACGCAGTATTTT. Amino acid sequence: CADEGDTDTQYF. This sequence joins TRBV12-3 or TRBV12-4 and TRBJ2-3, with D perhaps TRBD1 (6 bases). The V and J ends lost 11 bases and 2 bases respectively, with 11 bases between them. The CDR3 runs 12 residues.

This clonotype has just a few counts. This chain links TRBV25-1 with TRBJ2-5, with a possible D match to TRBD1 (6 bases). Deletions cut 6 bases from V and 0 bases from J, with 8 bases between. Germline V lookup: CDR1 MGHDK, CDR2 SYGVNS. The CDR3 is 13 amino acids. CDR3 sequence: CASRDRHQETQYF. The CDR3 DNA sequence: TGTGCCAGCAGAGACAGGCACCAAGAGACCCAGTACTTC.

There are a few counts of this clonotype. The V and J genes are TRBV7-8 and TRBJ1-5; unclear D gene. Trimming stripped 0 bases from V and 3 bases from J, with 9 bases between. Germline V CDR1 and CDR2: SGHVS, FQNEAQ. This CDR3 is 15 amino acids long. The chain's CDR3 is CASSLADSFNQPQHF. DNA of the CDR3: TGTGCCAGCAGCTTAGCGGATAGCTTCAATCAGCCCCAGCATTTT. Filled out from reference TRBV7-8 and TRBJ1-5, the complete variable domain reads GAGVSQSPRYKVAKRGQDVALRCDPISGHVSLFWYQQALGQGPEFLTYFQNEAQLDKSGLPSDRFFAERPEGSVSTLKIQRTQQEDSAVYLCASSLADSFNQPQHFGDGTRLSIL.

In its sample, this clonotype was seen a few times. The rearrangement joins TRBV6-5 to TRBJ2-6, with 10 bases that match TRBD1. V lost 6 bases and J lost 0; bases outside the gene matches: 5. Looked up from germline, CDR1 is MNHEY and CDR2 is SVGAGI. There are 17 residues in the CDR3. The CDR3 sequence: CASSPRTGGSGANVLTF. In DNA, the CDR3 is TGTGCCAGCAGCCCCCGGACAGGGGGCTCTGGGGCCAACGTCCTGACTTTC.

The chain employs TRBV29-1 and TRBJ2-1; TRBD1 aligns across 7 bases. After removal of 0 bases from V and 7 bases from J, the junction contained 12 bases not matched to a gene. CDR1 is SQVTM, CDR2 ANQGSEA, per germline. The CDR3 sequence is 16 residues long. CDR3 bases: TGCAGCGTTGAAGATCTACCGGGACAGTCAGGGAATGAGCAGTTCTTC. Protein product: CSVEDLPGQSGNEQFF.

This rearrangement joins TRBV7-9 to TRBJ2-7; the D is unclear. The DNA end favors TRBJ2-5, so the J call may be wrong. Germline V gene lookup returns CDR1 SEHNR and CDR2 FQNEAQ (reference sequence). The CDR3 has 15 amino acids. CDR3 in DNA: TGTGCCAGCAGCTTAGGGACGGTGATGGGGGAGACCCAGTACTTC. Protein: CASSLGTVMGETQYF.

This clonotype was recorded at least ten times. This chain uses TRBV6-5 with TRBJ2-7, with TRBD2 matching over 9 bases. The ends lost 0 bases at V and 4 bases at J; junction bases unmatched: 7. Per germline, CDR1 MNHEY and CDR2 SVGAGI. CDR3 size: 16 residues. This CDR3 reads CASSYSGLAGIYEQYF. The CDR3 DNA reads TGTGCCAGCAGTTACTCAGGGCTAGCGGGGATTTACGAGCAGTACTTC.

This chain connects TRBV7-2 to TRBJ2-1, with 9 bases that match TRBD1. The CDR3 is made up of 13 amino acids. The ends lost 8 bases at V and 3 bases at J; junction bases unmatched: 2. Germline-derived CDR1 and CDR2 are SGHTA and FQGNSA. CDR3 amino acids: CASRDRDYNEQFF. DNA for the CDR3: TGTGCCAGCCGGGACAGGGACTACAATGAGCAGTTCTTC.

The V call is TRBV20-1, the J call TRBJ2-7; D tentatively reads TRBD1 or TRBD2 (6 bases each). The CDR3 sequence is 14 residues long. Germline V CDR1 and CDR2: DFQATT, SNEGSKA (reference sequence). Between the trimmed V and J ends, which lost 3 bases and 7 bases, there was a span of 19 bases. The CDR3 spells CSASRSPRGGEQYF. CDR3 nucleotides: TGCAGTGCTAGTAGAAGCCCCAGGGGAGGTGAGCAGTACTTC.

The rearrangement links TRBV3-1 to TRBJ2-4; 9 bases line up with TRBD2. With the DNA end fitting TRBJ2-7 better, the J assignment may be wrong. The germline V gene has CDR1 LGHDT and CDR2 YNNKEL (reference sequence). The CDR3 consists of 15 residues. The CDR3 protein is CASSSSGSGHYEQYF. The CDR3 nucleotides read TGTGCCAGCAGCAGTAGCGGGAGTGGGCACTACGAGCAGTACTTC.

Only a few counts were recorded for this clonotype. This rearrangement joins TRBV24-1 to TRBJ2-3; a weak D match, TRBD1 (6 bases). The ends were cut back, 4 bases at V and 6 bases at J, with 16 bases in the middle. The CDR3 consists of 15 residues. Germline values: CDR1 KGHDR, CDR2 SFDVKD. CDR3 in DNA: TGTGCCACCAGTGACCACGACAGGTTCGGGGATACGCAGTATTTT. This encodes CATSDHDRFGDTQYF.

Remarks on this clonotype: The junction shows a germline mismatch at one end, possibly a read error. This rearrangement joins TRBV5-1 to TRBJ2-3, with D perhaps TRBD1 or TRBD2 (5 bases each). CDR1 and CDR2 (germline): SGHRS, YFSETQ. This CDR3 spans 16 amino acids. CDR3 coding DNA: TGCGCCAGCAGCTTGGCCTTGGGGGAGAGCACAGATGCGCAGTATTTT. This encodes CASSLALGESTDAQYF.

This clonotype was observed at least ten times. The chain has TRBV6-5 and TRBJ2-3; 7 bases fit TRBD2. Germline V gene sequence: CDR1 MNHEY, CDR2 SVGAGI. This CDR3 has 15 amino acids. With V trimmed by 6 bases and J by 6 bases, 12 bases remained unmatched. CDR3 amino acids: CASSPSGVAGDTQYF. The CDR3 DNA reads TGTGCCAGCAGCCCTAGCGGAGTGGCAGGGGATACGCAGTATTTT.

The table lists this clonotype with many counts. This rearrangement joins TRBV6-6 to TRBJ1-6; no clear D gene. There are 13 residues in the CDR3. The V and J ends lost 8 bases and 9 bases respectively, with 14 bases between them. From germline, CDR1 is MNHNY and CDR2 SVGAGI (reference sequence). CDR3 sequence reads: CASRTGPGSPLHF. The CDR3 DNA is TGTGCCAGCCGCACCGGTCCTGGTTCACCCCTCCACTTT.

This clonotype occurred a few times. The chain recombines TRBV6-6 with TRBJ2-5; D assignment may be TRBD1 or TRBD2 (6 bases each). The J call may be wrong; the DNA end is better matched by TRBJ2-7. Germline CDR1 and CDR2: MNHNY and SVGAGI (reference sequence). This CDR3 spans 13 amino acids. The CDR3 coding sequence is TGTGCCAGCAGTTACAGGGGGGCCTACGAGCAGTACTTC. Encoded protein: CASSYRGAYEQYF.

This clonotype was seen a single time. This sequence joins TRBV18 and TRBJ2-7; TRBD1 is a possible D gene (5 bases). The CDR3 sequence is 14 residues long. V was cut by 4 bases and J by 0 bases, with 10 bases left in between. Germline CDR1 is KGHSH and CDR2 is LQKENI. The CDR3, as DNA: TGTGCCAGCTCACTTTACGACAGCTCCTACGAGCAGTACTTC. The encoded protein is CASSLYDSSYEQYF. Full variable domain (missing parts from reference TRBV18 and TRBJ2-7): NAGVMQNPRHLVRRRGQEARLRCSPMKGHSHVYWYRQLPEEGLKFMVYLQKENIIDESGMPKERFSAEFPKEGPSILRIQQVVRGDSAAYFCASSLYDSSYEQYFGPGTRLTVT.